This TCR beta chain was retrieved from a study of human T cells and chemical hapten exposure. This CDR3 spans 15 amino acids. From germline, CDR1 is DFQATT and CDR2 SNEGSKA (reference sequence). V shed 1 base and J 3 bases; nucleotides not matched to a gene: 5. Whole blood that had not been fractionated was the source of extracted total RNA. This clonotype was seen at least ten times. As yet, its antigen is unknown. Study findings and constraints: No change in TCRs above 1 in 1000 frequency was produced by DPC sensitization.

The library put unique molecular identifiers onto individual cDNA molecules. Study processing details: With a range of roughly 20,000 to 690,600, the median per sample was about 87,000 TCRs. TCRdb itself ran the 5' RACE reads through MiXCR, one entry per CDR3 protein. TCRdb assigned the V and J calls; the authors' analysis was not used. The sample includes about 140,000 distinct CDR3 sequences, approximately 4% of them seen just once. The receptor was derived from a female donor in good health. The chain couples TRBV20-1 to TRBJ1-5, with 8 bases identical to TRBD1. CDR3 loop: CSARVPGGLNQPQHF. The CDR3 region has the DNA TGCAGTGCTAGAGTGCCAGGGGGCCTCAATCAGCCCCAGCATTTT.